This T cell receptor (beta chain) was sequenced in a study of blood T cell repertoires in COVID-19. Whole-study context: The United States, Italy and Spain were the sources of the acute and convalescent COVID-19 samples. Sources were T cells, B-cell-depleted T cells, or PBMCs; the material itself was cDNA or gDNA.

The V gene lost 2 bases and the J gene lost 2 bases, with 7 bases spanning the gap. CDR1 and CDR2 (germline): MNHEY, SVGEGT. The CDR3 loop spans 14 amino acids. As originally analysed: Cell counts per sample came from amplifying reference gene primers. Measured with immunoSEQ multiplex PCR; TCRdb has only the in-frame clones, and not every one. The DNA was the basis for D and trimming; V, J and clone size are from that table. Found here are some 120,000 clones, 81% of them singletons; the top ten hold 8% to 13%. This chain links TRBV6-2 or TRBV6-3 with TRBJ1-5, with TRBD1 as a possible D gene (5 bases). Sample: peripheral blood. The receptor was isolated from a human donor in a cohort sampled during active COVID-19. The CDR3 reads CASSYATGNQPQHF. The DNA for the CDR3 is TGTGCCAGCAGTTACGCGACAGGCAATCAGCCCCAGCATTTT.